The 27 T cell receptor beta chains listed next were all sequenced from one sample in a study of cytomegalovirus exposure and HLA in healthy donors. Amplification used 60 Vbeta primers and 13 Jbeta primers. Clones were read by immunoSEQ multiplex PCR, and TCRdb kept only the in-frame ones, dropping some. The repertoire holds 270,000 or so clones, with approximately 91% as singletons. The material sequenced was PBMCs. These receptors came from a girl aged 2-10 years in good health and CMV-seronegative.

DNA for the CDR3: TGTGCCAGCAGTTTAATGAGCCCCGGGGAGTTCTTC. It yields the protein CASSLMSPGEFF. V gene TRBV27 combines with J gene TRBJ2-1, with a tentative D call TRBD2 (5 bases). The CDR3 sequence is 12 residues long. Trimming pared 2 bases from V and 14 bases from J, leaving 13 bases between. Germline V gene sequence: CDR1 MNHEY, CDR2 SMNVEV (reference sequence).

V gene TRBV30 combines with J gene TRBJ2-3, with D tentatively TRBD2 (6 bases). Per germline, CDR1 GTSNPN and CDR2 SVGIG (reference sequence). The CDR3 extends over 14 amino acids. Deletions cut 2 bases from V and 1 base from J, with 10 bases between. The DNA of the CDR3 is TGTGCCTGGAGTACCCCTAGCGGCACAGATACGCAGTATTTT. Protein sequence: CAWSTPSGTDTQYF.

The chain links TRBV28 to TRBJ1-1, with 7 bases matching TRBD1. V was clipped by 4 bases and J by 1 base; unmatched bases: 3. In germline, CDR1 is MDHEN, CDR2 SYDVKM. The CDR3 runs 14 residues. The CDR3 is CASSSGTENTEAFF. Written as DNA, the CDR3 is TGTGCCAGCAGTTCCGGGACAGAGAACACTGAAGCTTTCTTT.

The chain is built from TRBV13 and TRBJ1-2, with D possibly matching TRBD1 (6 bases). With 5 bases removed from V and 6 bases from J, the gap between germline ends came to 16 bases. Germline-derived CDR1 and CDR2 are PRHDT and FYEKMQ (reference sequence). CDR3 length equals 14 residues. CDR3 sequence (DNA): TGTGCCAGCAGCATCCAGACCGAGGGGGATGGCTACACCTTC. It yields the protein CASSIQTEGDGYTF.

V gene TRBV5-4 combines with J gene TRBJ2-5, with a possible D match to TRBD1 (6 bases). CDR1 is SGHNT, CDR2 YYREEE, per germline (reference sequence). The CDR3 length is 18 residues. V was clipped by 0 bases and J by 5 bases, with 23 bases between them. The CDR3 nucleotides read TGTGCCAGCAGCTTGGGGAGTGCTACAGGGATTTTAGGCGAGACCCAGTACTTC. Its protein product is CASSLGSATGILGETQYF.

This rearrangement joins TRBV5-6 to TRBJ2-1, with TRBD2 matching over 8 bases. This CDR3 is built from 17 residues. Germline values: CDR1 SGHDT, CDR2 YYEEEE. V lost 4 bases to trimming and J lost 2 bases; unmatched junction nucleotides: 11. The CDR3 sequence: CASSPPSGGSPYNEQFF. The CDR3 nucleotides are TGTGCCAGCAGCCCCCCCAGCGGGGGTTCCCCCTACAATGAGCAGTTCTTC.

The V and J genes are TRBV11-2 and TRBJ1-6; 9 bases agree with TRBD1. V trimming: 1 base; J trimming: 7 bases; junction bases outside the gene matches: 5. The CDR3 sequence is 16 residues long. Germline CDR1 SGHAT, CDR2 FQNNGV. The CDR3 loop is CASSLGGGTGNSPLHF. For the CDR3, the DNA is TGTGCCAGCAGCTTAGGGGGAGGGACAGGGAATTCACCCCTCCACTTT. Filled out from reference TRBV11-2 and TRBJ1-6, the complete variable domain reads EAGVAQSPRYKIIEKRQSVAFWCNPISGHATLYWYQQILGQGPKLLIQFQNNGVVDDSQLPKDRFSAERLKGVDSTLKIQPAKLEDSAVYLCASSLGGGTGNSPLHFGNGTRLTVT.

This clone was found once. The chain joins TRBV9 to TRBJ2-7; D gene uncertain. Trimming took off 0 bases at V and 2 bases at J, with 9 bases between the two ends. Germline assignment: CDR1 SGDLS and CDR2 YYNGEE. The CDR3 sequence is 14 residues long. The CDR3 nucleotides are TGTGCCAGCAGCGTAGATCCGGTCGCCTACGAGCAGTACTTC. As protein: CASSVDPVAYEQYF.

Worth noting for this clone: The junction departs from germline at one end; a sequencing error may be responsible. This chain uses TRBV7-9 with TRBJ2-2, with 8 nucleotides matching TRBD1. From germline, CDR1 is SEHNR and CDR2 FQNEAQ (reference sequence). The CDR3 has 17 residues. CDR3 DNA sequence: TGTGCCAGCAGCCCGCTGCCCTTGGACAGGGTGACCGGGGAGCTGCTTTTT. Its protein product is CASSPLPLDRVTGELLF.

The chain employs TRBV18 and TRBJ2-7; no definite D call. CDR3 size: 12 residues. The V and J ends lost 4 bases and 6 bases respectively, with 10 bases between them. Germline V CDR1 and CDR2: KGHSH, LQKENI. Written as DNA, the CDR3 is TGTGCCAGCTCACAGAACAGAGTCGAGCAGTACTTC. Translating gives CASSQNRVEQYF.

The chain uses TRBV7-9 and TRBJ1-2; 7 bases match TRBD1. The CDR3 is 16 amino acids. The V gene's germline CDR1 is SEHNR and CDR2 FQNEAQ (reference sequence). V lost 0 bases and J lost 3; bases outside the gene matches: 7. CDR3 protein: CASSLAPGRGYYGYTF. In DNA form, the CDR3 reads TGTGCCAGCAGCTTAGCGCCGGGCAGGGGGTACTATGGCTACACCTTC.

The chain couples TRBV30 to TRBJ1-3; D remains ambiguous. CDR1 and CDR2 from the germline V gene are GTSNPN and SVGIG (reference sequence). Trimming stripped 2 bases from V and 2 bases from J, with 4 bases between. The CDR3 has 12 amino acids. CDR3 coding DNA: TGTGCCTGGAGTTCTACTGGAAACACCATATATTTT. Encoded protein: CAWSSTGNTIYF.

The chain is built from TRBV7-6 and TRBJ2-5; 12 bases are a match to TRBD2. V lost 5 bases, J lost 4 bases, and 14 bases stayed unmatched. The CDR3 is made up of 18 amino acids. The V gene's germline CDR1 is SGHVS and CDR2 FNYEAQ. The CDR3 DNA sequence: TGTGCCAGCAGCCAGGGGCTAGCGGGAGGGTCCTACCTAGAGACCCAGTACTTC. It specifies CASSQGLAGGSYLETQYF.

Of note for this clone: Germline is not matched at one junction end, which may reflect a read error. The genes are TRBV30 and TRBJ2-3, with unresolved D. The V gene's germline CDR1 is GTSNPN and CDR2 SVGIG (reference sequence). CDR3 length: 12 residues. The CDR3 is CACSESTDTRYF. DNA of the CDR3: TGTGCCTGCTCTGAGAGCACAGATACGCGGTATTTT.

This chain links TRBV29-1 with TRBJ2-2; TRBD2 aligns across 8 bases. Germline CDR1 is SQVTM and CDR2 is ANQGSEA. CDR3 length: 15 residues. Unmatched junction bases numbered 8, after V lost 6 bases and J lost 2 bases. CDR3 nucleotide sequence: TGCAGCGTCTCCCCGGGAGGGCCTAACACCGGGGAGCTGTTTTTT. Translated: CSVSPGGPNTGELFF.

This clone has just one count. This chain connects TRBV9 to TRBJ2-1, with 11 bases fitting TRBD2. V lost 0 bases, J lost 4 bases, and 12 bases stayed unmatched. This CDR3 has 19 amino acids. Germline assignment: CDR1 SGDLS and CDR2 YYNGEE. As DNA, the CDR3 is TGTGCCAGCAGCGTAGTCACCTTATCGGGGACTAGCGGTTACAATGAGCAGTTCTTC. This sequence encodes CASSVVTLSGTSGYNEQFF.

Remarks on this clone: Other DNA sequences from this sample encode an identical CDR3 as well. This chain uses TRBV2 with TRBJ2-3; the match to TRBD1 covers 9 bases. The length of the CDR3 is 15 residues. From germline, CDR1 is SNHLY and CDR2 FYNNEI. Unmatched junction bases numbered 2, after V lost 4 bases and J lost 0 bases. In nucleotides, the CDR3 is TGTGCCAGCAGTGTACAGGGGGCTAGCACAGATACGCAGTATTTT. As protein: CASSVQGASTDTQYF.

This clone appeared a single time. The chain recombines TRBV19 with TRBJ2-2; TRBD2 matches 7 bases. Trimming at V came to 5 bases and at J to 2 bases, leaving 8 bases not matched to a gene. The CDR3 is made up of 16 amino acids. Germline CDR1 LNHDA, CDR2 SQIVND (reference sequence). The CDR3 here is CASSLTSRINTGELFF. CDR3 nucleotide sequence: TGTGCCAGTAGTCTGACTAGCCGGATAAACACCGGGGAGCTGTTTTTT.

This clone was observed a single time. The chain has TRBV5-1 and TRBJ2-1, with 7 nucleotides matching TRBD2. V was clipped by 4 bases and J by 6 bases; unmatched bases: 10. The CDR3 runs 15 residues. Germline V gene lookup returns CDR1 SGHRS and CDR2 YFSETQ. For the CDR3, the DNA is TGCGCCAGCAGCCCTATATGGGGCGGGGGCAATGAGCAGTTCTTC. Translated: CASSPIWGGGNEQFF.

The chain combines TRBV9 with TRBJ1-1; D is unclear. V gave up 1 base and J gave up 7 bases, with 26 bases separating them. From germline, CDR1 is SGDLS and CDR2 YYNGEE. The CDR3 totals 18 residues. The CDR3 protein is CASSVNPPDSPGGNEAFF. The CDR3 region has the DNA TGTGCCAGCAGCGTAAACCCCCCGGACTCCCCTGGAGGAAATGAAGCTTTCTTT.

V is TRBV4-1 and J is TRBJ1-5, with D uncertain. The CDR3 length is 16 residues. Germline CDR1 MGHRA, CDR2 YSYEKL. Trimming took 2 bases from V and 0 from J, leaving 11 bases between them. The DNA of the CDR3 is TGCGCCAGCAGCCAATCCTGGGAGCTTAGCAATCAGCCCCAGCATTTT. Residues: CASSQSWELSNQPQHF.

This clone was found once. The V call is TRBV7-9, the J call TRBJ2-1, with 7 bases matching TRBD1. Germline CDR1 is SEHNR and CDR2 is FQNEAQ (reference sequence). This CDR3 contains 15 residues. V dropped 5 bases and J dropped 9; count of bases not matched to a gene: 13. The chain's CDR3 is CASSARTGYPGEQFF. The CDR3 DNA is TGTGCCAGCAGCGCCCGGACAGGATATCCTGGTGAGCAGTTCTTC.

DNA of the CDR3: TGTGCCAGCCGATATCAGGGACAGGGCCCCGGGGGTAACACCGGGGAGCTGTTTTTT. This codes for CASRYQGQGPGGNTGELFF. V gene TRBV6-7 combines with J gene TRBJ2-2; 9 nucleotides line up with TRBD1. TRBV6-7 is an ORF, and what it does is uncertain. The CDR3 sequence is 19 residues long. The V gene end was trimmed by 8 bases and the J gene end by 2 bases; junction bases not matched to a gene: 18.

The chain couples TRBV6-1 to TRBJ2-7, with 7 bases that match TRBD2. This CDR3 region has 13 residues. J lost 6 bases, V lost 6 bases, and 8 bases had no gene match. The germline V gene has CDR1 MNHNS and CDR2 SASEGT. The CDR3 here is CASRVRAGVEQYF. The CDR3 nucleotides read TGTGCCAGCAGGGTCCGCGCGGGGGTCGAGCAGTACTTC.

CDR3 bases: TGTGCCTGGGGACACTCTAACGCTGAAGCTTTCTTT. Encoded protein: CAWGHSNAEAFF. This chain joins TRBV30 and TRBJ1-1; D might be TRBD1 (5 bases). CDR1 and CDR2 (germline): GTSNPN, SVGIG (reference sequence). Trimming took 5 bases from V and 6 from J, leaving 13 bases between them. The length of the CDR3 is 12 residues.

The chain couples TRBV21-1 to TRBJ2-3; the table assigns TRBD2, which was not confirmed against the DNA. TRBV21-1 is annotated as a pseudogene. The CDR3 is 14 amino acids. The CDR3 bases are TGTGCCAGCAGCTTACGACTAGCGACAGATACGCAGTATTTT. Its protein is CASSLRLATDTQYF.

The chain employs TRBV5-4 and TRBJ2-5; 8 nucleotides align to TRBD2. The CDR3 length is 15 residues. V shed 3 bases, J shed 5 bases, and the junction held 9 bases outside the gene matches. Per germline, CDR1 SGHNT and CDR2 YYREEE (reference sequence). The CDR3 DNA sequence: TGTGCCAGCAGCTCCTCTCGGGGGGGTTATGAGACCCAGTACTTC. This sequence encodes CASSSSRGGYETQYF.